This TCR beta chain was captured in a study of cytomegalovirus exposure and HLA in healthy donors. CDR3 length: 14 residues. Per germline, CDR1 SGDLS and CDR2 YYNGEE. Trimming removed 2 bases at V and 2 bases at J, with 9 bases between. Amplification used 60 Vbeta primers and 13 Jbeta primers. The data were produced by immunoSEQ multiplex PCR, yet TCRdb's version contains in-frame clones alone and is incomplete. The sample holds approximately 72,000 clones. This chain uses TRBV9 with TRBJ2-3; D perhaps matches TRBD2 (5 bases). Sequenced material: PBMCs. The clonotype originates from a man between 40 and 49 years old in good health and CMV-seronegative. The CDR3 reads CASSVQDSTDTQYF. The CDR3 nucleotides are TGTGCCAGCAGCGTGCAGGACTCCACAGATACGCAGTATTTT.